The rows below give T cell receptor beta chains drawn from one sample of a study of siplizumab effects on memory and regulatory T cells. Method: immunoSEQ multiplex PCR; TCRdb's copy keeps in-frame clones and lacks some. The sample contains 100,000 to 110,000 clones, about 95% of which appear only once. Sequencing was done on a sample of non-Treg CD4+ T cells sorted from blood. The receptors shown here come from a human donor in good health. Both conserved end residues are part of each CDR3. A D gene is named only where the DNA matches it firmly. Where a row states a size, it is once, few, many or the class of an expanded clone; other rows omit it.

TRBJ2-1	TRBD2	13	.	TRBV29-1	CSDTRQRGDEQFF	TGCAGCGATACCCGACAGCGGGGCGATGAGCAGTTCTTC
TRBJ2-5	TRBD1	15	.	TRBV7-2	CASRLPDRRGETQYF	TGTGCCAGCCGCCTTCCGGACAGGAGAGGAGAGACCCAGTACTTC
TRBJ1-1	.	14	once	TRBV7-9	CASSFGGVGTEAFF	TGTGCCAGCAGCTTCGGGGGAGTGGGCACTGAAGCTTTCTTT
TRBJ1-5	.	14	few	TRBV28	CASSHPARGQPQHF	TGTGCCAGCAGTCATCCGGCCCGAGGTCAGCCCCAGCATTTT
TRBJ1-1	TRBD1	13	.	TRBV7-9	CASSFGQGAIAFF	TGTGCCAGCAGCTTTGGACAGGGGGCCATAGCTTTCTTT
TRBJ1-1	TRBD1	14	.	TRBV6-6	CASSQGAGNTEAFF	TGTGCCAGCAGTCAGGGGGCTGGGAACACTGAAGCTTTCTTT
TRBJ2-7	.	15	few	TRBV28	CASSPSAGYSYEQYF	TGTGCCAGCAGTCCATCCGCAGGGTACTCCTACGAGCAGTACTTC
TRBJ2-3	TRBD2	16	.	TRBV18	CASSPGTSGAGDTQYF	TGTGCCAGCTCACCAGGGACTAGCGGGGCCGGGGATACGCAGTATTTT
TRBJ1-2	TRBD1	12	.	TRBV6-1	CASRDRGSGYTF	TGTGCCAGCAGAGACAGGGGTTCGGGCTACACCTTC
TRBJ2-5	.	15	once	TRBV11-2	CASSLDLDLQETQYF	TGTGCCAGCAGCTTAGACCTGGACCTTCAAGAGACCCAGTACTTC
TRBJ2-7	TRBD1	15	.	TRBV11-3	CASSLAMGTAYEQYF	TGTGCCAGCAGCCTTGCAATGGGGACAGCCTACGAGCAGTACTTC
TRBJ2-1	.	16	.	TRBV5-4	CASRQDSFGSYNEQFF	TGTGCCAGCAGACAGGACAGTTTTGGCTCCTACAATGAGCAGTTCTTC
TRBJ2-2	TRBD2	16	.	TRBV10-1	CASSETPGGLTGELFF	TGCGCCAGCAGTGAGACCCCGGGAGGGCTCACCGGGGAGCTGTTTTTT
TRBJ1-1	.	11	.	TRBV19	CASSWKAEAFF	TGTGCCAGTAGCTGGAAAGCTGAAGCTTTCTTT
TRBJ1-1	.	15	once	TRBV15	CATSRGGNMNTEAFF	TGTGCCACCAGCAGGGGGGGGAATATGAACACTGAAGCTTTCTTT
TRBJ2-3	TRBD2	15	.	TRBV9	CASSVVAGGKDTQYF	TGTGCCAGCAGCGTAGTTGCGGGAGGGAAAGATACGCAGTATTTT
TRBJ2-1	.	16	.	TRBV29-1	CSVEDLGGSFPNEQFF	TGCAGCGTTGAAGATCTAGGGGGGAGTTTTCCCAATGAGCAGTTCTTC
TRBJ2-3	TRBD2	13	.	TRBV4-2	CASSHPGGDTQYF	TGTGCCAGCAGCCACCCCGGGGGGGATACGCAGTATTTT
TRBJ1-5	TRBD1	12	.	TRBV2	CASSRGPQPQHF	TGTGCCAGCTCCAGGGGGCCTCAGCCCCAGCATTTT
TRBJ2-7	.	12	.	TRBV29-1	CSVVSSLYEQYF	TGCAGCGTTGTTTCCAGTCTCTACGAGCAGTACTTC
TRBJ1-4	.	13	.	TRBV10-3	CAISESVEEKLFF	TGTGCCATCAGTGAGTCGGTGGAGGAAAAACTGTTTTTT
TRBJ1-2	.	16	.	TRBV4-1	CASSQGRVAGNYGYTF	TGCGCCAGCAGCCAAGGCAGGGTTGCGGGGAACTATGGCTACACCTTC
TRBJ2-3	.	13	.	TRBV28	CASSPDFTDTQYF	TGTGCCAGCAGTCCGGACTTCACAGATACGCAGTATTTT
TRBJ1-2	.	14	.	TRBV6-6	CASSSGPEGLGYTF	TGTGCCAGCAGTTCCGGACCGGAGGGGTTGGGCTACACCTTC
TRBJ2-7	TRBD1	18	.	TRBV2	CASHNRDRGVRGFYEQYF	TGTGCCAGCCATAACCGGGACAGGGGGGTCCGGGGTTTCTACGAGCAGTACTTC
TRBJ2-3	.	13	.	TRBV6-1	CASRESSTDTQYF	TGTGCCAGTCGCGAATCAAGCACAGATACGCAGTATTTT
TRBJ2-1	.	12	.	TRBV18	CASSPQGNEQFF	TGTGCCAGCTCACCACAGGGGAATGAGCAGTTCTTC
TRBJ1-4	.	13	.	TRBV18	CASSRGRNEKLFF	TGTGCCAGCTCACGGGGACGAAATGAAAAACTGTTTTTT
TRBJ2-3	.	12	few	TRBV18	CASSPVTDTQYF	TGTGCCAGCTCACCCGTCACAGATACGCAGTATTTT
TRBJ1-4	.	14	.	TRBV6-5	CASRPQGSNEKLFF	TGTGCCAGCAGACCCCAGGGATCTAATGAAAAACTGTTTTTT
TRBJ1-2	TRBD1	15	.	TRBV19	CASSMGQGPIYGYTF	TGTGCCAGTAGTATGGGACAGGGGCCGATCTATGGCTACACCTTC
TRBJ1-2	.	17	.	TRBV4-2	CASSRAHRGGFIVGYTF	TGTGCCAGCAGCCGGGCCCACCGAGGGGGATTTATTGTTGGCTACACCTTC
TRBJ2-4	.	16	.	TRBV19	CASSSGTPIAKNIQYF	TGTGCCAGTAGTTCCGGGACGCCGATAGCCAAAAACATTCAGTACTTC
TRBJ2-4	TRBD1	16	.	TRBV7-9	CASSLYGDRGGNIQYF	TGTGCCAGCAGCTTATACGGGGACAGGGGAGGAAACATTCAGTACTTC
TRBJ1-2	TRBD1	16	.	TRBV6-6	CASSYPDRERSNGYTF	TGTGCCAGCAGTTACCCGGACAGGGAGAGGAGTAATGGCTACACCTTC
TRBJ2-3	TRBD1	15	.	TRBV6-1	CASEAGTGSTDTQYF	TGTGCCAGCGAGGCGGGGACAGGCAGCACAGATACGCAGTATTTT
TRBJ1-1	.	15	.	TRBV15	CATSRDPKGGTEAFF	TGTGCCACCAGCCGTGATCCCAAAGGGGGGACTGAAGCTTTCTTT
TRBJ1-2	.	12	.	TRBV5-6	CASTGQNYGYTF	TGTGCCAGCACCGGACAGAACTATGGCTACACCTTC
TRBJ1-1	.	13	.	TRBV27	CASSYSLNTEAFF	TGTGCCAGCAGTTATTCCCTGAACACTGAAGCTTTCTTT
TRBJ2-3	.	16	.	TRBV7-3	CASSLLGDSSTDTQYF	TGTGCCAGCAGCTTATTAGGGGACTCTAGCACAGATACGCAGTATTTT
TRBJ2-5	.	13	.	TRBV7-8	CASSLTGWETQYF	TGTGCCAGCAGCTTAACAGGCTGGGAGACCCAGTACTTC
TRBJ2-7	TRBD2	15	.	TRBV6-5	CASSRGGTSSYEQYF	TGTGCCAGCAGCCGCGGAGGGACTAGCTCCTACGAGCAGTACTTC
TRBJ2-1	.	16	.	TRBV6-6	CASRVTWGANYGEQFF	TGTGCCAGCAGAGTCACGTGGGGGGCGAATTATGGTGAGCAGTTCTTC
TRBJ1-2	.	15	.	TRBV6-6	CASSLRQNSNYGYTF	TGTGCCAGCAGTCTCCGACAGAACTCCAACTATGGCTACACCTTC
TRBJ2-3	TRBD1	18	.	TRBV15	CATSRIPPAGRGPDTQYF	TGTGCCACCAGCAGAATCCCGCCTGCGGGTAGGGGGCCAGATACGCAGTATTTT
TRBJ2-2	.	15	once	TRBV28	CASRQGRWNTGELFF	TGTGCCAGCAGACAGGGACGGTGGAACACCGGGGAGCTGTTTTTT
TRBJ2-3	TRBD2	17	once	TRBV5-4	CASSLALGRAGTDTQYF	TGTGCCAGCAGCTTGGCCCTCGGGAGGGCCGGCACAGATACGCAGTATTTT
TRBJ2-7	.	18	.	TRBV7-8	CASSLAALGQVRSYEQYF	TGTGCCAGCAGCTTAGCGGCTTTAGGGCAGGTCCGCTCCTACGAGCAGTACTTC
TRBJ1-5	.	14	.	TRBV6-1	CASKQGNSNQPQHF	TGTGCCAGCAAACAGGGAAATAGCAATCAGCCCCAGCATTTT
TRBJ2-7	TRBD1	14	.	TRBV18	CASSPGQGVHEQYF	TGTGCCAGCTCACCCGGACAGGGCGTCCACGAGCAGTACTTC
TRBJ2-5	.	12	.	TRBV29-1	CSVGAGLETQYF	TGCAGCGTTGGGGCAGGGCTAGAGACCCAGTACTTC
TRBJ2-3	TRBD1	14	.	TRBV10-1	CARGGSRSTDTQYF	TGCGCCAGAGGGGGCAGTAGATCCACAGATACGCAGTATTTT